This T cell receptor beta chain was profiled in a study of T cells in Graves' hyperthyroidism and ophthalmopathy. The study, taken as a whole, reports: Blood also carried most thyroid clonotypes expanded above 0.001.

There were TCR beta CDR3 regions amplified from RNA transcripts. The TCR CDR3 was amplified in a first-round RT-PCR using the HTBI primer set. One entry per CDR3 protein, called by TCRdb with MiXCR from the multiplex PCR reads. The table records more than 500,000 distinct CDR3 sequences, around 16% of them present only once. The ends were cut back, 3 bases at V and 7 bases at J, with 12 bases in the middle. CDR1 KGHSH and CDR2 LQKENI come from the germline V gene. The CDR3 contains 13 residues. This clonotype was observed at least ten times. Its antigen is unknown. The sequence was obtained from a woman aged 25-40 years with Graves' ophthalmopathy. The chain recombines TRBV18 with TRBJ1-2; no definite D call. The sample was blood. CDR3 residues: CASSPADWGGYTF. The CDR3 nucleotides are TGTGCCAGCTCACCGGCCGACTGGGGTGGCTACACCTTC.